The T cell receptor (beta chain) under discussion was sequenced for a study of CD8+CD57+ T cells in acquired aplastic anemia. TCR beta VDJ and CDR3 profiles were obtained from a genomic DNA template. In TCRdb, the reads were re-called with MiXCR into one record per CDR3 protein. The sample lists 60,000 or so distinct CDR3 sequences; around 50% were seen once. A few counts support this clonotype. The material sequenced was sorted CD4+, CD8+, or CD8+CD57+ T cells (not recorded which) from PBMCs. This TCR derives from a human donor in good health, serving as a control.

The chain's CDR3 is CASSQEARGRVQAKNIQYF. Here the CDR3 DNA reads TGTGCCAGCAGCCAAGAGGCGCGAGGTCGGGTCCAAGCCAAAAACATTCAGTACTTC. This chain uses TRBV14 with TRBJ2-4; D is unclear. CDR3 length: 19 amino acids. With 0 bases removed from V and 0 bases from J, the gap between germline ends came to 18 bases. Germline values: CDR1 SGHDN, CDR2 FVKESK.